Presented here are 29 T cell receptor beta chains from one specimen sequenced in a study of neurological immune-mediated disorders. TCRdb analysed the 5' RACE reads with MiXCR anew, one entry per CDR3 protein. The sample lists tens of thousands of distinct CDR3 sequences; around 4.8% were seen once. Sequenced input: PBMCs. These receptors all stem from a woman between 65 and 79 years old with multiple sclerosis.

A note on this clonotype: Because it lacks the conserved phenylalanine or tryptophan at the end, this CDR3 is likely a read error. This chain joins TRBV20-1 and TRBJ2-1; 8 nucleotides align to TRBD1. V lost 5 bases to trimming and J lost 7 bases; unmatched junction nucleotides: 13. The CDR3 consists of 15 residues. CDR1 and CDR2 from the germline V gene are DFQATT and SNEGSKA (reference sequence). The CDR3 region has the DNA TGCAGTGCTCCCCGGACAGGGCAGTTTATTAATGAGCAGTTCAAC. Encoded protein: CSAPRTGQFINEQFN.

This clonotype was recorded at least ten times. This chain connects TRBV5-1 to TRBJ2-1; 8 bases are a match to TRBD2. The CDR3 has 14 amino acids. Germline CDR1 reads SGHRS; CDR2 reads YFSETQ. V shed 4 bases and J 8 bases; nucleotides not matched to a gene: 8. The CDR3 protein is CASSPSGSLDEQFF. In DNA form, the CDR3 reads TGCGCCAGCAGCCCAAGCGGGAGTCTCGATGAGCAGTTCTTC.

The chain links TRBV4-3 to TRBJ1-5, with unresolved D. Germline values: CDR1 LGHNA, CDR2 YSLEER. V dropped 4 bases and J dropped 2 bases, with 9 bases sitting between them. The CDR3 covers 14 residues. The CDR3 DNA is TGCGCCAGCAGCCCCATGGTAGGCAATCAGCCCCAGCATTTT. Its protein is CASSPMVGNQPQHF.

The chain is built from TRBV29-1 and TRBJ2-1, with TRBD2 as a possible D gene (6 bases). Trimming shortened V by 7 bases and J by 7 bases, and 17 bases separated the two germline ends. Germline V gene sequence: CDR1 SQVTM, CDR2 ANQGSEA. The CDR3 covers 13 residues. The CDR3 nucleotides read TGCAGCGCCATGGGACTCCCAGGTAATGAGCAGTTCTTC. As protein: CSAMGLPGNEQFF.

This clonotype was seen ten or more times. The chain uses TRBV29-1 and TRBJ1-1; 7 nucleotides agree with TRBD1. This CDR3 comprises 13 residues. Germline trimming cut 7 bases from V and 4 bases from J; bases unmatched to any gene: 9. The germline V gene has CDR1 SQVTM and CDR2 ANQGSEA. CDR3 DNA sequence: TGCAGCGGAAAAACAGGGGACGCCACTGAAGCTTTCTTT. Amino acid sequence: CSGKTGDATEAFF.

In this sample, this clonotype turned up many times. The chain links TRBV7-2 to TRBJ2-4; possible D gene TRBD2, 5 bases. Germline V gene lookup returns CDR1 SGHTA and CDR2 FQGNSA. The CDR3 runs 14 residues. Trimming stripped 3 bases from V and 7 bases from J, with 13 bases between. CDR3 nucleotides: TGTGCCAGCAGCTTCGCCGAGGGAGATAACATTCAGTACTTC. It specifies CASSFAEGDNIQYF.

This clonotype showed up many times. This chain connects TRBV20-1 to TRBJ2-7; 7 positions agree with TRBD1. V trimming: 2 bases; J trimming: 0 bases; junction bases outside the gene matches: 4. This CDR3 has 14 residues. In germline, CDR1 is DFQATT, CDR2 SNEGSKA (reference sequence). This CDR3 is CSARRDRSSYEQYF. The CDR3 bases are TGCAGTGCTAGAAGGGACAGATCCTCCTACGAGCAGTACTTC.

This clonotype was counted ten times or more. V gene TRBV27 combines with J gene TRBJ2-1, with 8 bases that match TRBD2. The CDR3 loop spans 15 amino acids. The J segment lost 3 bases and the V segment lost 5 bases, leaving 6 bases of the junction unmatched. Germline CDR1 is MNHEY and CDR2 is SMNVEV (reference sequence). The CDR3 DNA follows: TGTGCCAGCAGTAGATCCGGGACTAGCTACAATGAGCAGTTCTTC. Residues: CASSRSGTSYNEQFF.

In its sample, this clonotype was seen many times. This rearrangement joins TRBV7-2 to TRBJ2-3; 13 bases line up with TRBD2. The germline gives CDR1 SGHTA, CDR2 FQGNSA. Trimming cost V 1 base and J 3 bases; bases outside gene matches: 4. The CDR3 runs 17 residues. In nucleotides, the CDR3 is TGTGCCAGCAGCTTAGTTGGGACTAGCGGGATAACAGATACGCAGTATTTT. Translation gives CASSLVGTSGITDTQYF.

This clonotype was recorded many times. The chain is built from TRBV15 and TRBJ1-2, with 7 bases that match TRBD1. CDR1 and CDR2 (germline): LNHNV, YYDKDF (reference sequence). Trimming at V came to 3 bases and at J to 4 bases, leaving 5 bases not matched to a gene. This CDR3 is 14 amino acids long. CDR3 residues: CATSSRWDSYGYTF. Written as DNA, the CDR3 is TGTGCCACCAGCAGTCGCTGGGACAGCTATGGCTACACCTTC.

A remark on this clonotype: This may stem from a read error, because a much larger clone lies one nucleotide away. This sequence joins TRBV7-9 and TRBJ2-2; tentative D call: TRBD2 (7 bases). Germline CDR1 SEHNR, CDR2 FQNEAQ (reference sequence). The CDR3 loop spans 16 amino acids. The CDR3 DNA sequence: TGTGCCAGCAGCCCTAGGGGGGGCTCGAACACCCGGGAGCTGTTTTTT. It codes for CASSPRGGSNTRELFF.

The chain links TRBV12-3 or TRBV12-4 to TRBJ2-3; the match to TRBD2 covers 13 bases. V gave up 7 bases and J gave up 7 bases; unmatched junction bases: 8. The CDR3 totals 15 residues. The CDR3 sequence is CASTLRTSGSYTQYF. CDR3 DNA sequence: TGTGCCAGCACCCTTAGGACTAGCGGGAGTTATACGCAGTATTTT.

This clonotype has at least ten counts. V is TRBV4-2 and J is TRBJ2-4; possibly TRBD1 for D (5 bases). The V gene lost 2 bases and the J gene lost 2 bases, with 22 bases spanning the gap. CDR3 size: 19 residues. Germline CDR1 LGHNA, CDR2 YNFKEQ. The CDR3 loop is CASSQTFLEGDLTKNIQYF. Here the CDR3 DNA reads TGTGCCAGCAGCCAAACCTTCCTGGAAGGGGATCTTACCAAAAACATTCAGTACTTC.

This clonotype was seen many times. V and J are TRBV9 and TRBJ2-5; D is possibly TRBD1 (6 bases). The CDR3 extends over 16 amino acids. CDR1 and CDR2 (germline): SGDLS, YYNGEE. Between the trimmed V and J ends, which lost 0 bases and 0 bases, there was a span of 12 bases. This chain's CDR3 is CASSVDPTGYQETQYF. Written as DNA, the CDR3 is TGTGCCAGCAGCGTAGACCCTACAGGGTACCAAGAGACCCAGTACTTC.

This clonotype was counted at least ten times. The rearrangement uses TRBV28 and TRBJ1-3, with 11 bases aligning to TRBD1. There are 16 residues in the CDR3. J was trimmed by 4 bases and V by 2 bases; bases with no gene match: 4. Germline lookup yields CDR1 MDHEN and CDR2 SYDVKM. CDR3 residues: CASSLAGQGGGNTIYF. The DNA for the CDR3 is TGTGCCAGCAGTTTAGCGGGACAGGGGGGAGGAAACACCATATATTTT.

This clonotype was seen at least ten times. V and J are TRBV20-1 and TRBJ1-2; a possible D gene is TRBD1 (5 bases). In germline, CDR1 is DFQATT, CDR2 SNEGSKA (reference sequence). Between the trimmed V and J ends, which lost 3 bases and 4 bases, there was a span of 12 bases. The CDR3 contains 13 residues. This chain's CDR3 is CSARLAGSYGYTF. CDR3 sequence (DNA): TGCAGTGCTAGGCTCGCAGGGTCCTATGGCTACACCTTC.

This clonotype was recorded at least ten times. V usage is TRBV7-2 and J usage is TRBJ1-5, with D unclear. Germline loops: CDR1 SGHTA, CDR2 FQGNSA. This CDR3 is built from 15 residues. Trimming shortened V by 5 bases and J by 1 base, and 12 bases separated the two germline ends. In DNA form, the CDR3 reads TGTGCCAGCAGCACCATGAGTCGGAGCAATCAGCCCCAGCATTTT. This encodes CASSTMSRSNQPQHF.

The table lists this clonotype with many counts. V is TRBV18 and J is TRBJ1-2, with D perhaps matching TRBD1 (5 bases). From germline, CDR1 is KGHSH and CDR2 LQKENI. V was clipped by 0 bases and J by 5 bases, with 10 bases between them. The CDR3 spans 14 residues. The CDR3 spells CASSPPGGLYGYTF. CDR3 bases: TGTGCCAGCTCACCACCGGGGGGTCTTTATGGCTACACCTTC.

This clonotype was picked up many times. This chain connects TRBV20-1 to TRBJ2-2; D not resolved. CDR1 and CDR2 (germline): DFQATT, SNEGSKA (reference sequence). The V and J ends lost 5 bases and 7 bases respectively, with 11 bases between them. The CDR3 length is 12 residues. The DNA for the CDR3 is TGCAGTGCTCGGGCGGATCGCGGGGAGCTGTTTTTT. Protein: CSARADRGELFF.

There are many counts of this clonotype. The chain employs TRBV6-5 and TRBJ2-7; D may correspond to TRBD1 or TRBD2 (5 bases each). The CDR3 extends over 13 amino acids. Trimming took off 10 bases at V and 2 bases at J, with 15 bases between the two ends. CDR1 is MNHEY, CDR2 SVGAGI, per germline. CDR3 sequence: CATGRDPAYEQYF. In nucleotides, the CDR3 is TGTGCCACGGGACGGGACCCAGCCTACGAGCAGTACTTC.

There are many counts of this clonotype. The chain has TRBV10-3 and TRBJ2-3; TRBD2 agrees at 7 bases. V dropped 9 bases and J dropped 0; count of bases not matched to a gene: 6. The germline CDR1 and CDR2 sequences are ENHRY and SYGVKD. CDR3 length: 14 residues. The CDR3 DNA is TGTGCCATGAATGGAGCGGGAAGCACAGATACGCAGTATTTT. Translated, it gives CAMNGAGSTDTQYF.

This clonotype was detected ten times or more. V is TRBV6-2 or TRBV6-3 and J is TRBJ2-1; TRBD1 is a possible D gene (6 bases). V lost 2 bases to trimming and J lost 7 bases, with 6 bases between them. This CDR3 spans 12 amino acids. In germline, CDR1 is MNHEY, CDR2 SVGEGT. The CDR3: CASSYTGNEQFF. Written as DNA, the CDR3 is TGTGCCAGCAGTTACACAGGGAATGAGCAGTTCTTC.

This clonotype was found many times. The chain is built from TRBV4-1 and TRBJ2-5; 10 bases line up with TRBD2. The CDR3 runs to 18 residues. In germline, CDR1 is MGHRA, CDR2 YSYEKL. Germline trimming cut 1 base from V and 1 base from J; bases unmatched to any gene: 9. The CDR3, as DNA: TGCGCCAGCAGCCAAGGGGCTCGACTAGCGGGCCTCCAAGAGACCCAGTACTTC. Translation gives CASSQGARLAGLQETQYF.

In its sample, this clonotype was seen many times. This chain joins TRBV20-1 and TRBJ2-7; D remains unclear. This CDR3 region has 12 residues. V lost 4 bases and J lost 2, with 9 bases in between. Germline CDR1 is DFQATT and CDR2 is SNEGSKA (reference sequence). The CDR3 protein is CSATDQAYEQYF. In DNA, the CDR3 is TGCAGTGCTACCGACCAAGCCTACGAGCAGTACTTC.

The sample holds many counts of this clonotype. The chain is built from TRBV7-9 and TRBJ2-3; D is uncertain. The CDR3 runs to 16 residues. CDR1 is SEHNR, CDR2 FQNEAQ, per germline (reference sequence). V lost 1 base and J 6 bases, leaving 17 bases between the germline ends. DNA for the CDR3: TGTGCCAGCAGCTTAGGGAATTCTCGCGGCAGGGATACGCAGTATTTT. It is translated as CASSLGNSRGRDTQYF.

This clonotype came up many times. A junction boundary mismatches the germline segment, possibly from a read error. This chain uses TRBV7-2 with TRBJ2-3; 7 nucleotides agree with TRBD2. The CDR3 sequence is 12 residues long. From germline, CDR1 is SGHTA and CDR2 FQGNSA. The CDR3 coding sequence is TGTGCCAGCAGCTTAAAGGGAGGGCCCCCCCTTTTT. This codes for CASSLKGGPPLF. Full variable domain (outside the CDR3, taken from reference TRBV7-2 and TRBJ2-3): GAGVSQSPSNKVTEKGKDVELRCDPISGHTALYWYRQSLGQGLEFLIYFQGNSAPDKSGLPSDRFSAERTGGSVSTLTIQRTQQEDSAVYLCASSLKGGPPLFGPGTRLTVL.

This clonotype was recorded at least ten times. V and J are TRBV18 and TRBJ2-3; unclear D gene. The CDR3 has 16 residues. The V gene lost 3 bases and the J gene lost 5 bases, with 18 bases spanning the gap. CDR1 is KGHSH, CDR2 LQKENI, per germline. CDR3: CASSPPGLALGDTQYF. Written as DNA, the CDR3 is TGTGCCAGCTCACCCCCCGGGCTCGCGCTTGGAGATACGCAGTATTTT. Based on the CDR3 plus reference TRBV18 and TRBJ2-3, the full variable domain is NAGVMQNPRHLVRRRGQEARLRCSPMKGHSHVYWYRQLPEEGLKFMVYLQKENIIDESGMPKERFSAEFPKEGPSILRIQQVVRGDSAAYFCASSPPGLALGDTQYFGPGTRLTVL.

At least ten counts were recorded for this clonotype. The gene calls are TRBV7-8 and TRBJ1-5, with a tentative D call TRBD1 (5 bases). V was shortened by 4 bases and J by 4 bases, with 11 bases between the two germline ends. The CDR3 runs to 14 residues. CDR1 is SGHVS and CDR2 is FQNEAQ in the germline V gene. The CDR3 protein is CASSSRVGNQPQHF. The CDR3 bases are TGTGCCAGCAGCTCCAGGGTTGGGAATCAGCCCCAGCATTTT.

As concerns this clonotype: It may be a read error: a sequence one base away is much more abundant. The CDR3 nucleotides are TGTGCCAGCAGTCCAGGGTCATCTGGGGCCAAAGTCCTGACTTTC. Residues: CASSPGSSGAKVLTF. V is TRBV28 and J is TRBJ2-6, with D tentatively TRBD1 (5 bases). Germline V CDR1 and CDR2: MDHEN, SYDVKM. The CDR3 contains 15 residues.